One and the same sample provided the 12 T cell receptor beta chains below, sequenced in a study of identical twins. TCRdb passed the 5' RACE reads through MiXCR, listing each CDR3 protein once. The sample includes 400,000 to 550,000 distinct CDR3 sequences, around 20% of them seen just once. The same data also went into a second study, on T cells expressing NK-cell markers.

Sequencing was done on a sample of CD4+ T cells sorted from blood. Receptors were obtained from a woman aged 18-29 years in good health.

This clonotype has more than one count but fewer than ten. The chain couples TRBV10-2 to TRBJ1-5; possibly TRBD1 for D (5 bases). Trimming took 3 bases from V and 1 from J, leaving 7 bases between them. This CDR3 has 14 amino acids. CDR1 is WSHSY and CDR2 is SAAADI in the germline V gene. The CDR3 is CASSDRASNQPQHF. CDR3 DNA sequence: TGCGCCAGCAGTGACAGGGCAAGCAATCAGCCCCAGCATTTT.

The chain couples TRBV6-2 or TRBV6-3 to TRBJ1-1; D is unresolved. Germline V CDR1 and CDR2: MNHEY, SVGEGT. V was cut by 2 bases and J by 5 bases, with 15 bases left in between. CDR3 length: 15 residues. DNA of the CDR3: TGTGCCAGCAGTTACCTCGGGGAGTTGTTGACTGAAGCTTTCTTT. Translation gives CASSYLGELLTEAFF.

With regard to this clonotype: Because it lacks the conserved phenylalanine or tryptophan at the end, this CDR3 is likely a read error. This sequence joins TRBV20-1 and TRBJ1-2; no definite D call. There are 9 residues in the CDR3. With 5 bases removed from V and 9 bases from J, the gap between germline ends came to 7 bases. Germline V gene lookup returns CDR1 DFQATT and CDR2 SNEGSKA (reference sequence). The CDR3 protein is CSAPDRYTL. As DNA, the CDR3 is TGCAGTGCTCCAGACCGCTACACCTTA.

This clonotype was observed a single time. The chain combines TRBV7-9 with TRBJ2-1; TRBD2 matches 14 bases. Germline-derived CDR1 and CDR2 are SEHNR and FQNEAQ (reference sequence). With V trimmed by 5 bases and J by 5 bases, 5 bases remained unmatched. This CDR3 is 16 amino acids long. The DNA of the CDR3 is TGTGCCAGCAGCCTGGGACTAGCGGGAGTCGACAATGAGCAGTTCTTC. It translates to CASSLGLAGVDNEQFF.

This chain joins TRBV7-2 and TRBJ1-5; 8 nucleotides line up with TRBD1. Germline V gene data show CDR1 as SGHTA and CDR2 as FQGNSA. The length of the CDR3 is 16 residues. The ends lost 4 bases at V and 0 bases at J; junction bases unmatched: 5. The CDR3 region has the DNA TGTGCCAGCAGCTCTCAGGGGGCCCTTAGCAATCAGCCCCAGCATTTT. Encoded protein: CASSSQGALSNQPQHF.

This rearrangement joins TRBV20-1 to TRBJ1-1; perhaps TRBD1 as D (5 bases). Germline CDR1 and CDR2: DFQATT and SNEGSKA (reference sequence). Trimming left V 5 bases short and J 3 bases short, with 19 bases between. The CDR3 consists of 15 residues. The CDR3: CSAPRAPRGDTEAFF. CDR3 coding DNA: TGCAGTGCTCCCCGGGCCCCCCGGGGGGACACTGAAGCTTTCTTT.

The CDR3 spells CASSSWTDISPLHF. DNA of the CDR3: TGTGCCAGCAGCTCATGGACAGATATTTCACCCCTCCACTTT. The rearrangement joins TRBV7-8 to TRBJ1-6; D possibly corresponds to TRBD1 (6 bases). Germline V lookup: CDR1 SGHVS, CDR2 FQNEAQ. This CDR3 has 14 residues. V shed 4 bases and J shed 9 bases, with 13 bases lying between them.

The chain employs TRBV5-6 and TRBJ2-7, with 7 nucleotides matching TRBD2. Germline lookup yields CDR1 SGHDT and CDR2 YYEEEE. The junction had 11 bases not matched to a gene; V was cut back by 2 bases and J by 3 bases. The CDR3 has 16 residues. The CDR3 DNA reads TGTGCCAGCAGCTTCGGCTTGCGGGGGAGAGACTACGAGCAGTACTTC. This encodes CASSFGLRGRDYEQYF.

There are a few counts of this clonotype. The chain uses TRBV5-1 and TRBJ2-3, with D uncertain. CDR3 size: 15 residues. Germline V gives CDR1 SGHRS, CDR2 YFSETQ. Between the trimmed V and J ends, which lost 1 base and 2 bases, there was a span of 11 bases. This CDR3 is CASSLNRHDTDTQYF. The CDR3 nucleotides read TGCGCCAGCAGCTTGAACCGACACGACACAGATACGCAGTATTTT. Combining the CDR3 with reference TRBV5-1 and TRBJ2-3 gives the whole variable domain KAGVTQTPRYLIKTRGQQVTLSCSPISGHRSVSWYQQTPGQGLQFLFEYFSETQRNKGNFPGRFSGRQFSNSRSEMNVSTLELGDSALYLCASSLNRHDTDTQYFGPGTRLTVL.

This clonotype occurred a few times. This sequence joins TRBV7-2 and TRBJ1-5; no clear D. The CDR3 has 15 residues. Trimming removed 4 bases at V and 0 bases at J, with 10 bases between. Germline assignment: CDR1 SGHTA and CDR2 FQGNSA. CDR3 in amino acids: CASSYGPISNQPQHF. Here the CDR3 DNA reads TGTGCCAGCAGCTATGGACCGATTAGCAATCAGCCCCAGCATTTT.

This clonotype has just a few counts. CDR3 nucleotide sequence: TGTGCCAGCAGCTTTCCCCTTAGCGACACGAACACCGGGGAGCTGTTTTTT. Residues: CASSFPLSDTNTGELFF. The chain couples TRBV7-2 to TRBJ2-2, with a tentative D call TRBD2 (5 bases). With 3 bases removed from V and 0 bases from J, the gap between germline ends came to 14 bases. This CDR3 is 17 amino acids long. Germline lookup yields CDR1 SGHTA and CDR2 FQGNSA.

V is TRBV24-1 and J is TRBJ2-7, with D possibly matching TRBD1 (6 bases). The length of the CDR3 is 16 residues. V was shortened by 2 bases and J by 4 bases, with 17 bases between the two germline ends. Germline CDR1 and CDR2: KGHDR and SFDVKD. In DNA form, the CDR3 reads TGTGCCACCAGTGATTCCCGACAGGCGTATCTTTACGAGCAGTACTTC. This translates into CATSDSRQAYLYEQYF.